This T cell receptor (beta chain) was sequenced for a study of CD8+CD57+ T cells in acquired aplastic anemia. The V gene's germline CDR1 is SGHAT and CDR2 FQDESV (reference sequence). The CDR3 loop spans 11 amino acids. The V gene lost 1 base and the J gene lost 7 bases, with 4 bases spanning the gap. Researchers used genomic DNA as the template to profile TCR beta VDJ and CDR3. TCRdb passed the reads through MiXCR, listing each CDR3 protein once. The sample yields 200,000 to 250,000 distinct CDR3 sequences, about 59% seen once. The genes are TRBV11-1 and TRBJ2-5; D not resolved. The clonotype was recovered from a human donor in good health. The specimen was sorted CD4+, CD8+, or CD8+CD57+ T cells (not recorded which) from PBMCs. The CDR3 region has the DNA TGTGCCAGCAGCTTAGAAGGGACCCAGTACTTC. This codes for CASSLEGTQYF. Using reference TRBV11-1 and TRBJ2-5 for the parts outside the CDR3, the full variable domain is EAEVAQSPRYKITEKSQAVAFWCDPISGHATLYWYRQILGQGPELLVQFQDESVVDDSQLPKDRFSAERLKGVDSTLKIQPAELGDSAMYLCASSLEGTQYFGPGTRLLVL.